The 3 T cell receptor beta chains reported below all come from one sample, sequenced in a study of blood T cell repertoires in COVID-19. Profiled with immunoSEQ multiplex PCR; TCRdb holds only in-frame clones, not every one. Of around 200,000 clones in the sample, 85% were seen once. The sequencing input was peripheral blood. These receptors originate from a woman older than 75 with acute or convalescent COVID-19.

The chain recombines TRBV18 with TRBJ1-3; tentative D call: TRBD1 (6 bases). V gave up 3 bases and J gave up 7 bases, with 19 bases separating them. The CDR3 is 16 amino acids. Germline V CDR1 and CDR2: KGHSH, LQKENI. The CDR3 region is CASSPDATGPSNTIYF. Here the CDR3 DNA reads TGTGCCAGCTCACCGGATGCTACAGGGCCCTCTAACACCATATATTTT.

This sequence joins TRBV10-1 and TRBJ2-7, with D maybe TRBD2 (5 bases). There are 12 residues in the CDR3. The germline V and J ends were trimmed by 2 bases and 4 bases, with 6 bases remaining between them. Germline V gene lookup returns CDR1 WNHNN and CDR2 SYGVQD (reference sequence). In DNA, the CDR3 is TGCGCCAGCAGTGAGCCGGGATACGAGCAGTACTTC. Its translation: CASSEPGYEQYF.

The chain joins TRBV5-1 to TRBJ2-7, with D perhaps matching TRBD1 (6 bases). Per germline, CDR1 SGHRS and CDR2 YFSETQ. CDR3 size: 18 residues. V lost 2 bases and J lost 0, with 21 bases in between. In DNA, the CDR3 is TGCGCCAGCAGCTTCGGAGAGAAGGGGGTTCTAAGCTCCTACGAGCAGTACTTC. It yields the protein CASSFGEKGVLSSYEQYF.